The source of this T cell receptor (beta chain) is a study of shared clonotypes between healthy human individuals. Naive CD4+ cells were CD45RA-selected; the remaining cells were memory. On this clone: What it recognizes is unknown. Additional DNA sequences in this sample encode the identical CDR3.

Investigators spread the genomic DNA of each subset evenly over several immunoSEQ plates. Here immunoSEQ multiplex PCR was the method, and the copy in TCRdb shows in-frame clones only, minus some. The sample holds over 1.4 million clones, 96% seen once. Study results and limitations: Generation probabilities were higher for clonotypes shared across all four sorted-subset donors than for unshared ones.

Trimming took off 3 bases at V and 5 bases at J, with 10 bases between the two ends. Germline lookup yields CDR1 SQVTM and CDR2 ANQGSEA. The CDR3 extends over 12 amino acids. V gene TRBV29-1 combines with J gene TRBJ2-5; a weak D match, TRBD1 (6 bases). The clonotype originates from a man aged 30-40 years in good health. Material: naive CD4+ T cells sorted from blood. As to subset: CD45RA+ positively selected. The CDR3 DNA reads TGCAGCGTTGAGTTAGGACAGGAGACCCAGTACTTC. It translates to CSVELGQETQYF.